This T cell receptor (beta chain) derives from a study of T cells in Graves' hyperthyroidism and ophthalmopathy. Study-level information: Once the initial diagnosis was made, peripheral blood was obtained before any treatment.

Study-wide points: Ophthalmopathy was separated from stable hyperthyroidism by a 13 V-J model.

RNA transcripts gave rise to amplified TCR beta CDR3 regions. First-round RT-PCR targeting the TCR CDR3 was performed with the HTBI primer set. TCRdb used MiXCR to reprocess the multiplex PCR reads, holding one entry per CDR3 protein. The sample has around 250,000 distinct CDR3 sequences; 16% are singletons. From germline, CDR1 is MDHEN and CDR2 SYDVKM. From its first to its last residue, the CDR3 has 13 amino acids. This clonotype was detected many times. Its antigen is not known. It is unclear where the CDR3 begins or ends on the DNA, so no DNA is shown, and the CDR3 is as TCRdb lists it. The TCR comes from a woman between 18 and 29 years old with Graves' ophthalmopathy. This rearrangement joins TRBV28 to TRBJ1-2; TRBD1 is the table's D call and was not checked against the DNA. Sequencing was performed on blood. CDR3 residues: CASSTSWADDYTF.